These 3 T cell receptor beta chains were sequenced from one sample in a study of shared clonotypes between healthy human individuals. The repertoire was sequenced with immunoSEQ multiplex PCR; TCRdb's copy has only in-frame clones and lacks some. The sample lists 500,000 to 700,000 clones, approximately 95% seen once, with 0.095% to 0.14% in the top ten. CD45RO-negative, CCR7-selected cells formed the naive CD8 fraction, which excluded terminally differentiated effector memory CD45RA+ cells. Sequenced input: naive CD8+ T cells sorted from blood. The source is a woman in her 30s in good health.

The chain carries TRBV4-1 and TRBJ1-5; D remains ambiguous. The CDR3 is made up of 16 amino acids. V shed 0 bases and J shed 3 bases, with 12 bases lying between them. Germline CDR1 reads MGHRA; CDR2 reads YSYEKL. CDR3 sequence (DNA): TGCGCCAGCAGCCAAGACGACGCGTCTATCAATCAGCCCCAGCATTTT. Protein sequence: CASSQDDASINQPQHF.

This sequence joins TRBV9 and TRBJ2-5, with TRBD2 as a possible D gene (5 bases). The CDR3 spans 13 residues. Looked up from germline, CDR1 is SGDLS and CDR2 is YYNGEE. The V end was cut by 3 bases, the J end by 2 bases, with 8 bases between. The CDR3 bases are TGTGCCAGCAGCGGTACGGGGCAAGAGACCCAGTACTTC. It translates to CASSGTGQETQYF.

This sequence joins TRBV6-6 and TRBJ2-7, with D unresolved. CDR1 is MNHNY, CDR2 SVGAGI, per germline (reference sequence). V lost 2 bases to trimming and J lost 5 bases, with 7 bases between them. The CDR3 covers 12 residues. CDR3 sequence (DNA): TGTGCCAGCAGTTACCCGTCGAACGAGCAGTACTTC. Its translation: CASSYPSNEQYF.